One and the same sample provided the 5 T cell receptor beta chains below, sequenced in a study of early T cells in non-severe SARS-CoV-2 infection. MiXCR, run by TCRdb on the 5' RACE reads, gives a single entry per CDR3 protein. The sample has around 72,000 distinct CDR3 sequences; about 9.4% are singletons. The sequences come from whole blood, collected at baseline. These receptor sequences come from an adult who was a healthcare worker with PCR-confirmed SARS-CoV-2 infection or an uninfected control (not recorded which).

In its sample, this clonotype was seen a few times. The V call is TRBV14, the J call TRBJ2-3, with 10 bases fitting TRBD2. Germline V lookup: CDR1 SGHDN, CDR2 FVKESK. V shed 2 bases and J 4 bases; nucleotides not matched to a gene: 9. The CDR3 is 17 residues long. CDR3 sequence reads: CASSQHLAGAKADTQYF. Here the CDR3 DNA reads TGTGCCAGCAGCCAACACCTAGCGGGGGCTAAGGCAGATACGCAGTATTTT.

Many counts were recorded for this clonotype. The V call is TRBV3-1, the J call TRBJ1-1, with 7 nucleotides matching TRBD1. J was trimmed by 3 bases and V by 4 bases; bases with no gene match: 2. Germline V CDR1 and CDR2: LGHDT, YNNKEL (reference sequence). The CDR3 loop spans 13 amino acids. CDR3 sequence: CASSLQGDTEAFF. The CDR3 nucleotides read TGTGCCAGCAGCCTTCAGGGGGACACTGAAGCTTTCTTT.

This clonotype has just a few counts. The genes are TRBV7-9 and TRBJ2-2, with D possibly called TRBD1 or TRBD2 (5 bases each). Deletions cut 5 bases from V and 4 bases from J, with 11 bases between. The CDR3 runs to 14 residues. Germline CDR1 SEHNR, CDR2 FQNEAQ (reference sequence). The CDR3 sequence: CASSQGRSTGELFF. The CDR3 DNA follows: TGTGCCAGCAGCCAGGGACGGTCCACCGGGGAGCTGTTTTTT. Using reference TRBV7-9 and TRBJ2-2 for the parts outside the CDR3, the full variable domain is DTGVSQNPRHKITKRGQNVTFRCDPISEHNRLYWYRQTLGQGPEFLTYFQNEAQLEKSRLLSDRFSAERPKGSFSTLEIQRTEQGDSAMYLCASSQGRSTGELFFGEGSRLTVL.

Notes on this clonotype: It may be a read error: a sequence one base away is much more abundant. V usage is TRBV3-1 and J usage is TRBJ1-3, with D hard to call. CDR3 length: 15 amino acids. The V end was cut by 1 base, the J end by 6 bases, with 13 bases between. The germline gives CDR1 LGHDT, CDR2 YNNKEL (reference sequence). The CDR3, as DNA: TGTGCCAGCAGCCAAGTCGCGATATCTAAAAACACCATATATTTT. Protein product: CASSQVAISKNTIYF.

This sequence joins TRBV7-6 and TRBJ2-7, with TRBD2 matching over 11 bases. The CDR3 contains 16 residues. V was pared by 3 bases and J by 2 bases, with 6 bases of the junction left unmatched. In germline, CDR1 is SGHVS, CDR2 FNYEAQ. The CDR3 sequence is CASSFGTSGPPYEQYF. The CDR3 coding sequence is TGTGCCAGCAGCTTCGGGACTAGCGGTCCCCCCTACGAGCAGTACTTC.